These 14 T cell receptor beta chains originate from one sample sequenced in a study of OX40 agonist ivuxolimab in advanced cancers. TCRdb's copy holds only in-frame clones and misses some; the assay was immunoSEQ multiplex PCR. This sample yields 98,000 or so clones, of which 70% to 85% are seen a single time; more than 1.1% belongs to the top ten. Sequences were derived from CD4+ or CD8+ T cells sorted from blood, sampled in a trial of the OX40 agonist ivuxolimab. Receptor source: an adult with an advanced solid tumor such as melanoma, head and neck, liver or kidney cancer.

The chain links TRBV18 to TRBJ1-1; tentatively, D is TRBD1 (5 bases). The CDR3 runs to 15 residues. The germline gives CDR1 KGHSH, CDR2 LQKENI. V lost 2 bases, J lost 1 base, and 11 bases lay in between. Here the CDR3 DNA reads TGTGCCAGCTCACCAAGAAGGGGCTCGAACACTGAAGCTTTCTTT. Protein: CASSPRRGSNTEAFF.

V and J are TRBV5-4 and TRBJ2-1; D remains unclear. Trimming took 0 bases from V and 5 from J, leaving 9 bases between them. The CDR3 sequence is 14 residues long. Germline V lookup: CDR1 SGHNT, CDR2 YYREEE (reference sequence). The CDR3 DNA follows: TGTGCCAGCAGCTTGGTAGGGCGGAACAATGAGCAGTTCTTC. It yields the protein CASSLVGRNNEQFF.

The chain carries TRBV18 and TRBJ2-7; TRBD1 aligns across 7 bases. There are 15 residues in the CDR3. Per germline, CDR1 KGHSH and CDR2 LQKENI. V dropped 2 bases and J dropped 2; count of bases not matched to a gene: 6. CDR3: CASSPIGGEPYEQYF. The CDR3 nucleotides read TGTGCCAGCTCACCAATAGGGGGCGAGCCCTACGAGCAGTACTTC.

CDR3 DNA: TGTGCCAGCTTTCGGCGCAGGGATCTGTACGAGCAGTACTTC. Translated, it gives CASFRRRDLYEQYF. The V call is TRBV2, the J call TRBJ2-7, with D possibly being TRBD1 (5 bases). The V and J ends lost 8 bases and 4 bases respectively, with 18 bases between them. Looked up from germline, CDR1 is SNHLY and CDR2 is FYNNEI. This CDR3 is 14 amino acids long.

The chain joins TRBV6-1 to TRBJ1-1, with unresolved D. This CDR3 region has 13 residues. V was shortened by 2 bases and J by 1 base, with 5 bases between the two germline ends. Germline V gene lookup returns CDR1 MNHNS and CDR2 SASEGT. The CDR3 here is CASSERENTEAFF. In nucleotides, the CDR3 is TGTGCCAGCAGTGAACGCGAGAACACTGAAGCTTTCTTT.

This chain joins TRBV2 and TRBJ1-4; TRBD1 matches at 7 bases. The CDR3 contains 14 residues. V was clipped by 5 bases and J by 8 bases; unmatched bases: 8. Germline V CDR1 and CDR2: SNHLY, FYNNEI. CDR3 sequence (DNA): TGTGCCAGCAGTTATCGACAGGGAGGGGAAAAACTGTTTTTT. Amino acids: CASSYRQGGEKLFF. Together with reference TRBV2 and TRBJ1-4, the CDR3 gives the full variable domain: EPEVTQTPSHQVTQMGQEVILRCVPISNHLYFYWYRQILGQKVEFLVSFYNNEISEKSEIFDDQFSVERPDGSNFTLKIRSTKLEDSAMYFCASSYRQGGEKLFFGSGTQLSVL.

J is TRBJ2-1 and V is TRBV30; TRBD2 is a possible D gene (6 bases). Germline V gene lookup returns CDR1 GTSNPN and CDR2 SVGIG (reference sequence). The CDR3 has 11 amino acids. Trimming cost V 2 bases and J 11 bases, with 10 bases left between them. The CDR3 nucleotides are TGTGCCTGGAGTCTGGGGACTCAGCAGTTCTTC. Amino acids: CAWSLGTQQFF.

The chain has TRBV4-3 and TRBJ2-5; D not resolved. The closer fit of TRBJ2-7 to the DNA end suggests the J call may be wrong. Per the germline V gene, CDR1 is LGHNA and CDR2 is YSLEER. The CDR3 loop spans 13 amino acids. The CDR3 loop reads CASSQDVGYEQYF. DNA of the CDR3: TGCGCCAGCAGCCAAGATGTGGGCTACGAGCAGTACTTC.

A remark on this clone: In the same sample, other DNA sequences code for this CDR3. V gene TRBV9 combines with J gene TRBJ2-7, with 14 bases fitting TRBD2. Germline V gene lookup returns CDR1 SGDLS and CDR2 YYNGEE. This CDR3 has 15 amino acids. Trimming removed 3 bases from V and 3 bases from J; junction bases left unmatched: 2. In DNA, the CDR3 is TGTGCCAGCAGCGCCGGGACTAGCGGGAGCTACGAGCAGTACTTC. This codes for CASSAGTSGSYEQYF.

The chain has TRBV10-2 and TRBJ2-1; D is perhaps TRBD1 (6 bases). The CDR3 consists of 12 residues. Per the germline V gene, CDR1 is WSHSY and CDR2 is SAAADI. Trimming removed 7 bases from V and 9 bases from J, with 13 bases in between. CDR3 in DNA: TGCGCCAGCACCCCGGGCAGGGGTGAGCAGTTCTTC. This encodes CASTPGRGEQFF.

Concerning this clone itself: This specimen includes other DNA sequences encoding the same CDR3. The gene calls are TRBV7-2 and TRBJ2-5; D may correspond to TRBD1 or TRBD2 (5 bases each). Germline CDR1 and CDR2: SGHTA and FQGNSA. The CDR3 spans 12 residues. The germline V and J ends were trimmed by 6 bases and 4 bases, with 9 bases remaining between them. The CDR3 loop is CASSPGRETQYF. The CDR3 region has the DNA TGTGCCAGCAGTCCGGGGCGAGAGACCCAGTACTTC.

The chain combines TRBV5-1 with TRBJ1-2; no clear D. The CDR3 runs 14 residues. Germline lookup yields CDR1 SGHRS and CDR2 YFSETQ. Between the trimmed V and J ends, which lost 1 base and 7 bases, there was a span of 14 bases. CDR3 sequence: CASSLSDPTGGYTF. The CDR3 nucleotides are TGCGCCAGCAGCTTGTCTGATCCTACGGGTGGCTACACCTTC.

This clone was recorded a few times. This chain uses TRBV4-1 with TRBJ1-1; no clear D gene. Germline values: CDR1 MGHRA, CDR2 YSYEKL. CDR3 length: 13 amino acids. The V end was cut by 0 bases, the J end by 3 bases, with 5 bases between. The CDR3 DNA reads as TGCGCCAGCAGCCAAGAACTCCACACTGAAGCTTTCTTT. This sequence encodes CASSQELHTEAFF.

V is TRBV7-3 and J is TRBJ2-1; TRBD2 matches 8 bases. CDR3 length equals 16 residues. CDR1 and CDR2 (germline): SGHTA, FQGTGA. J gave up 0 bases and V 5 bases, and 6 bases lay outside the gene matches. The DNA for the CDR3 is TGTGCCAGCAGCACACGCGGGGGGCCCTCCTACAATGAGCAGTTCTTC. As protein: CASSTRGGPSYNEQFF.